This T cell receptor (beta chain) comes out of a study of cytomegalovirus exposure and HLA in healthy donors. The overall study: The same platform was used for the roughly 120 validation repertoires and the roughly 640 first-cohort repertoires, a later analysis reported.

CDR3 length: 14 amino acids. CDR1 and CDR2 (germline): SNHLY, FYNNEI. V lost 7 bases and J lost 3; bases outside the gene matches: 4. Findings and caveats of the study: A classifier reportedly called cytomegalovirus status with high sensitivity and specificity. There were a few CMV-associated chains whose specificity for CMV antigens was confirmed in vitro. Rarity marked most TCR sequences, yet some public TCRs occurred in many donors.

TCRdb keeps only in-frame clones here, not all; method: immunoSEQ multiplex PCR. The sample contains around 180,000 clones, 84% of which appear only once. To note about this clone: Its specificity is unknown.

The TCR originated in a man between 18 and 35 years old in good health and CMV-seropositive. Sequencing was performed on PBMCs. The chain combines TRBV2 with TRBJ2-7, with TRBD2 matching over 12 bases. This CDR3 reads CASIRTSGVYEQYF. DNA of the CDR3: TGTGCCAGCATCAGGACTAGCGGGGTCTACGAGCAGTACTTC.